The text below deals with one TCR beta chain. The method was immunoSEQ multiplex PCR; TCRdb's version includes in-frame clones alone and lacks a portion of them. In the table there are some 74,000 clones, around 95% of which are singletons. This entry is derived from a study of technical replicates of blood from a few donors. The material sequenced was T cells isolated from PBMCs. The sequence was collected from a human donor in good health.

CDR3 sequence reads: CASSQPGTAQRGAFF. In DNA form, the CDR3 reads TGCGCCAGCAGCCAACCCGGGACAGCTCAAAGGGGGGCTTTCTTT. The chain recombines TRBV4-1 with TRBJ1-1, with 7 bases identical to TRBD1. The length of the CDR3 is 15 residues. Trimming at V came to 2 bases and at J to 11 bases, leaving 14 bases not matched to a gene. The germline V gene encodes CDR1 MGHRA and CDR2 YSYEKL.